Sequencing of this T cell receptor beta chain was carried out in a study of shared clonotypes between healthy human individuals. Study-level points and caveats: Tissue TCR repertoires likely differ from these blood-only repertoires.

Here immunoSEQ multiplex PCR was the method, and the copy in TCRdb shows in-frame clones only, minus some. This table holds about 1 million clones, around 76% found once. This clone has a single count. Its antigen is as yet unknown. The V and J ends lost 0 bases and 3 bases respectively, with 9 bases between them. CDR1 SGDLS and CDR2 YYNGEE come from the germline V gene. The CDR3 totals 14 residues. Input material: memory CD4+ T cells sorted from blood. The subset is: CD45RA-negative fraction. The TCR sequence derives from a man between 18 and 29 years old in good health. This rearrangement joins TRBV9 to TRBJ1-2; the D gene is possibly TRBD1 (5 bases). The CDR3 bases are TGTGCCAGCAGCGTAGATCAGGGAGACTATGGCTACACCTTC. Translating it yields CASSVDQGDYGYTF.